The T cell receptor beta chain described here comes from a study of blood T cell repertoires in COVID-19. Study-level background: Researchers got acute and convalescent COVID-19 samples from the United States, Italy and Spain.

Study members were between about 18 and 100 years old and lived in 20 to 30 US regions. This clone appeared a single time. The repertoire was sequenced with immunoSEQ multiplex PCR; TCRdb's copy has only in-frame clones and lacks some. This table holds 200,000 to 250,000 clones, 82% found once. The CDR3 has 13 residues. The J segment lost 3 bases and the V segment lost 7 bases, leaving 4 bases of the junction unmatched. Germline CDR1 is LNHDA and CDR2 is SQIVND (reference sequence). The J gene is TRBJ2-3, the V gene TRBV19; 7 bases are a match to TRBD1. The TCR comes from a woman between 55 and 75 years old who had recovered from COVID-19. The sequencing sample was made of PBMCs or T cells enriched from blood (not recorded which). DNA for the CDR3: TGTGCCAGTACCGTACAGGGGACAGATACGCAGTATTTT. Translation gives CASTVQGTDTQYF.